This T cell receptor beta chain emerged from a study of identical twins. Overall study results and limits: While abundant cord blood beta clonotypes carried fewer insertions, memory repertoires showed no such pattern.

A single record per CDR3 protein comes from TCRdb applying MiXCR to the 5' RACE reads. The sample has 700,000 to 950,000 distinct CDR3 sequences, about 12% seen once; the top ten hold about 1.6%. Germline V gene lookup returns CDR1 SNHLY and CDR2 FYNNEI. The CDR3 totals 14 residues. The V end lost 0 bases, the J end lost 8 bases, and 11 bases lay between the germline ends. This clonotype was counted only a few times. What it recognizes is unknown. These records were also assigned to another study, of yellow fever vaccine responses in identical twins.

This TCR came from a woman under 30 in good health. Input material: PBMCs. V gene TRBV2 combines with J gene TRBJ2-1; D perhaps matches TRBD1 (5 bases). The CDR3 coding sequence is TGTGCCAGCAGTGAAGCGCTTCTAGGGGATGAGCAGTTCTTC. Translated: CASSEALLGDEQFF.